The 25 T cell receptor beta chains below were found in one sample sequenced in a study of beta chain features in type 1 diabetes. Expressed TCRB transcripts got sequenced, as all isolated RNA was reverse transcribed. Produced via immunoSEQ multiplex PCR; TCRdb's table is partial and in-frame only. The sample has more than 350,000 clones, 9.5% to 12% seen once. Specimen: naive CD4+ T cells from blood. Source of these receptors: a woman aged 18 to 35 in good health.

This clone occurred many times. Other nucleotide sequences in the sample specify the same CDR3. CDR3: CASSLDGNTDTQYF. The CDR3 region has the DNA TGTGCCAGCAGCTTAGACGGCAACACAGATACGCAGTATTTT. V gene TRBV11-3 combines with J gene TRBJ2-3, with no clear D. In germline, CDR1 is SGHNT, CDR2 YENEEA. Trimming removed 0 bases at V and 2 bases at J, with 6 bases between. This CDR3 region has 14 residues.

The chain carries TRBV7-9 and TRBJ1-5; no firm D call. CDR1 SEHNR and CDR2 FQNEAQ come from the germline V gene (reference sequence). This CDR3 comprises 12 residues. V lost 2 bases, J lost 4 bases, and 3 bases lay in between. The CDR3 nucleotides are TGTGCCAGCAGCTTATCTAATCAGCCCCAGCATTTT. As protein: CASSLSNQPQHF.

The chain couples TRBV4-2 to TRBJ2-3; tentatively, D is TRBD2 (6 bases). In germline, CDR1 is LGHNA, CDR2 YNFKEQ. Trimming took 1 base from V and 2 from J, leaving 10 bases between them. The CDR3 spans 15 residues. The CDR3, as DNA: TGTGCCAGCAGCCAAGCAAGCGGGCCCACAGATACGCAGTATTTT. This gives the protein CASSQASGPTDTQYF.

The chain employs TRBV9 and TRBJ2-2; 7 nucleotides match TRBD2. The CDR3 covers 15 residues. Germline V lookup: CDR1 SGDLS, CDR2 YYNGEE. After removal of 1 base from V and 7 bases from J, the junction contained 7 bases not matched to a gene. Here the CDR3 reads CASSVRREMVGELFF. The CDR3 coding sequence is TGTGCCAGCAGCGTAAGGCGGGAGATGGTCGGGGAGCTGTTTTTT.

V usage is TRBV27 and J usage is TRBJ2-5; D gene unclear. Germline V gene lookup returns CDR1 MNHEY and CDR2 SMNVEV (reference sequence). V was trimmed by 1 base and J by 4 bases, leaving 10 bases between them. The CDR3 sequence is 14 residues long. The CDR3 DNA reads as TGTGCCAGCAGTTTATGGGCGGTTCCAGAGACCCAGTACTTC. It codes for CASSLWAVPETQYF.

The CDR3 protein is CASSLDLGMETQYF. DNA of the CDR3: TGTGCCAGCAGCTTAGACTTGGGAATGGAGACCCAGTACTTC. The chain employs TRBV11-2 and TRBJ2-5; D gene unclear. Germline V gives CDR1 SGHAT, CDR2 FQNNGV. V gave up 0 bases and J gave up 5 bases, with 10 bases separating them. The CDR3 covers 14 residues.

The chain uses TRBV2 and TRBJ2-5; D could derive from TRBD1 or TRBD2 (6 bases each). Germline V lookup: CDR1 SNHLY, CDR2 FYNNEI. The V end was cut by 6 bases, the J end by 4 bases, with 12 bases between. The CDR3 spans 13 residues. CDR3 amino acids: CASRRLGGETQYF. Written as DNA, the CDR3 is TGTGCCAGCAGACGACTAGGGGGAGAGACCCAGTACTTC.

On this clone: The sample contains more than one DNA sequence encoding this CDR3. This chain joins TRBV13 and TRBJ2-6; either TRBD1 or TRBD2 may fit D (5 bases each). CDR1 PRHDT and CDR2 FYEKMQ come from the germline V gene (reference sequence). Trimming left V 2 bases short and J 4 bases short, with 9 bases between. The CDR3 loop spans 15 amino acids. CDR3 amino acids: CASSLRGTGANVLTF. The CDR3 nucleotides are TGTGCCAGCAGCTTACGAGGGACCGGGGCCAACGTCCTGACTTTC. Filled out from reference TRBV13 and TRBJ2-6, the complete variable domain reads AAGVIQSPRHLIKEKRETATLKCYPIPRHDTVYWYQQGPGQDPQFLISFYEKMQSDKGSIPDRFSAQQFSDYHSELNMSSLELGDSALYFCASSLRGTGANVLTFGAGSRLTVL.

Only a few counts were recorded for this clone. This chain links TRBV2 with TRBJ2-7; D possibly corresponds to TRBD2 (6 bases). Trimming took 8 bases from V and 5 from J, leaving 19 bases between them. CDR1 is SNHLY and CDR2 is FYNNEI in the germline V gene. This CDR3 is 14 amino acids long. The CDR3 reads CASAGYTPGDEQYF. DNA of the CDR3: TGTGCCAGCGCGGGGTATACCCCGGGGGACGAGCAGTACTTC. The entire variable domain, with the rest obtained from reference TRBV2 and TRBJ2-7, is as follows: EPEVTQTPSHQVTQMGQEVILRCVPISNHLYFYWYRQILGQKVEFLVSFYNNEISEKSEIFDDQFSVERPDGSNFTLKIRSTKLEDSAMYFCASAGYTPGDEQYFGPGTRLTVT.

V usage is TRBV5-6 and J usage is TRBJ1-5, with D unclear. Germline V CDR1 and CDR2: SGHDT, YYEEEE. The CDR3 has 14 residues. The V end lost 0 bases, the J end lost 1 base, and 5 bases lay between the germline ends. The CDR3 sequence is CASSLAISNQPQHF. CDR3 coding DNA: TGTGCCAGCAGCTTGGCAATCAGCAATCAGCCCCAGCATTTT.

This chain links TRBV7-9 with TRBJ2-3, with TRBD2 identical over 8 bases. CDR3 length equals 16 residues. Germline CDR1 SEHNR, CDR2 FQNEAQ (reference sequence). After removal of 5 bases from V and 0 bases from J, the junction contained 7 bases not matched to a gene. The CDR3 DNA is TGTGCCAGCAGCAACCCGATAGCGGGGAGCACAGATACGCAGTATTTT. Translating it yields CASSNPIAGSTDTQYF.

This clone was observed a few times. The chain links TRBV18 to TRBJ2-3; TRBD2 matches 8 bases. V shed 3 bases and J 4 bases; nucleotides not matched to a gene: 3. Per germline, CDR1 KGHSH and CDR2 LQKENI. The CDR3 covers 14 residues. CDR3 nucleotide sequence: TGTGCCAGCTCACCTGGACTAGCCTCAGATACGCAGTATTTT. Translated, it gives CASSPGLASDTQYF.

The rearrangement links TRBV7-2 to TRBJ1-6; no reliable D call. The germline V gene encodes CDR1 SGHTA and CDR2 FQGNSA. The CDR3 runs to 12 residues. Trimming pared 1 base from V and 9 bases from J, leaving 4 bases between. The CDR3 region is CASSLDTSPLHF. The CDR3 DNA follows: TGTGCCAGCAGCTTAGACACTTCACCCCTCCACTTT. Full variable domain (rest looked up from reference TRBV7-2 and TRBJ1-6): GAGVSQSPSNKVTEKGKDVELRCDPISGHTALYWYRQSLGQGLEFLIYFQGNSAPDKSGLPSDRFSAERTGGSVSTLTIQRTQQEDSAVYLCASSLDTSPLHFGNGTRLTVT.

The chain recombines TRBV6-5 with TRBJ2-3; 7 positions agree with TRBD1. This CDR3 spans 14 amino acids. V shed 4 bases, J shed 2 bases, and the junction held 3 bases outside the gene matches. Germline V gene lookup returns CDR1 MNHEY and CDR2 SVGAGI. The CDR3 DNA is TGTGCCAGCAGTTTGACAGGGTTCACAGATACGCAGTATTTT. Residues: CASSLTGFTDTQYF.

There are many counts of this clone. The sample contains more than one DNA sequence encoding this CDR3. The chain's CDR3 is CASSLQGEETQYF. The CDR3 nucleotides are TGCGCCAGCAGCTTGCAAGGGGAAGAGACCCAGTACTTC. The rearrangement links TRBV5-1 to TRBJ2-5; weak D call: TRBD1 (5 bases). V dropped 1 base and J dropped 3 bases, with 7 bases sitting between them. This CDR3 comprises 13 residues. Germline CDR1 SGHRS, CDR2 YFSETQ.

This clone was found a few times. The chain links TRBV2 to TRBJ2-4, with D hard to call. The germline gives CDR1 SNHLY, CDR2 FYNNEI. The length of the CDR3 is 12 residues. Trimming shortened V by 1 base and J by 9 bases, and 7 bases separated the two germline ends. In DNA form, the CDR3 reads TGTGCCAGCAGTGAAGACCCCGGCATTCAGTACTTC. It specifies CASSEDPGIQYF.

The V call is TRBV19, the J call TRBJ2-1; D is unresolved. The V end lost 0 bases, the J end lost 0 bases, and 6 bases lay between the germline ends. CDR1 is LNHDA, CDR2 SQIVND, per germline (reference sequence). The CDR3 has 15 amino acids. CDR3 residues: CASSIDSSSYNEQFF. The CDR3 nucleotides read TGTGCCAGTAGTATAGATAGCAGCTCCTACAATGAGCAGTTCTTC.

This clone was observed a handful of times. CDR3 amino acids: CASSLRHSYEQYF. CDR3 DNA sequence: TGTGCCAGCAGCCTACGACACTCCTACGAGCAGTACTTC. The chain uses TRBV4-2 and TRBJ2-7; no firm D call. CDR3 size: 13 residues. CDR1 is LGHNA, CDR2 YNFKEQ, per germline. The V end lost 4 bases, the J end lost 0 bases, and 7 bases lay between the germline ends.

This clone was counted between two and nine times. The V call is TRBV5-1, the J call TRBJ2-3; TRBD1 or TRBD2 may be the D gene (6 bases each). V dropped 2 bases and J dropped 6 bases, with 13 bases sitting between them. The CDR3 is 14 residues long. Germline V CDR1 and CDR2: SGHRS, YFSETQ. The CDR3 protein is CASSLSQGRDTQYF. CDR3 bases: TGCGCCAGCAGCTTAAGTCAGGGGAGGGATACGCAGTATTTT.

This clone was seen a few times. The rearrangement joins TRBV30 to TRBJ1-2; D perhaps matches TRBD1 (5 bases). Trimming left V 0 bases short and J 9 bases short, with 17 bases between. CDR1 is GTSNPN and CDR2 is SVGIG in the germline V gene (reference sequence). The CDR3 runs to 14 residues. CDR3 nucleotides: TGTGCCTGGAGTGTTAGCGGGACGGGCCCAAGCTACACCTTC. Amino acid sequence: CAWSVSGTGPSYTF.

The rearrangement joins TRBV15 to TRBJ2-3; the D is unclear. The germline V gene encodes CDR1 LNHNV and CDR2 YYDKDF (reference sequence). V dropped 1 base and J dropped 4 bases, with 9 bases sitting between them. This CDR3 contains 14 residues. The CDR3 reads CATSRAAPADTQYF. In nucleotides, the CDR3 is TGTGCCACCAGCAGAGCCGCCCCGGCAGATACGCAGTATTTT. The entire variable domain, with the rest obtained from reference TRBV15 and TRBJ2-3, is as follows: DAMVIQNPRYQVTQFGKPVTLSCSQTLNHNVMYWYQQKSSQAPKLLFHYYDKDFNNEADTPDNFQSRRPNTSFCFLDIRSPGLGDTAMYLCATSRAAPADTQYFGPGTRLTVL.

The chain links TRBV20-1 to TRBJ2-7, with D uncertain. V lost 3 bases and J lost 4, with 7 bases in between. CDR1 and CDR2 from the germline V gene are DFQATT and SNEGSKA (reference sequence). The CDR3 is 11 residues long. The CDR3 here is CSARGYYEQYF. In DNA, the CDR3 is TGCAGTGCTAGGGGCTATTACGAGCAGTACTTC.

The chain couples TRBV9 to TRBJ2-2; 9 nucleotides match TRBD2. The J segment lost 5 bases and the V segment lost 2 bases, leaving 10 bases of the junction unmatched. Germline V gives CDR1 SGDLS, CDR2 YYNGEE. The CDR3 runs to 17 residues. CDR3 bases: TGTGCCAGCAGCGTCCACAGAATAGCGGGAGTTACCGGGGAGCTGTTTTTT. As protein: CASSVHRIAGVTGELFF.

The chain links TRBV4-2 to TRBJ2-7; maybe TRBD2 (5 bases). This CDR3 spans 12 amino acids. V lost 1 base and J 4 bases, leaving 5 bases between the germline ends. The germline CDR1 and CDR2 sequences are LGHNA and YNFKEQ. CDR3 coding DNA: TGTGCCAGCAGCCAAGGGGAGTACGAGCAGTACTTC. Its translation is CASSQGEYEQYF.

This clone was counted only a few times. The CDR3 is CAITRVLAGPTDTQYF. The CDR3 DNA sequence: TGTGCCATCACCCGAGTGCTAGCGGGGCCCACAGATACGCAGTATTTT. The chain recombines TRBV10-3 with TRBJ2-3, with 9 bases matching TRBD2. Unmatched junction bases numbered 10, after V lost 7 bases and J lost 2 bases. CDR3 length: 16 residues. The germline V gene encodes CDR1 ENHRY and CDR2 SYGVKD.